The rows below give T cell receptor beta chains drawn from one sample of a study of blood T cell repertoires in COVID-19. Sequencing was performed with immunoSEQ multiplex PCR; in TCRdb, only in-frame clones are kept and a portion is missing. The table has some 100,000 clones, about 80% seen once. Sequencing used peripheral blood. These receptors originate from an older man with active or convalescent COVID-19. CDR3s include the opening cysteine and the closing phenylalanine or tryptophan. The order of the fields is D gene, clone size, J gene, V gene, CDR3 DNA, CDR3 protein. A D gene is named only where the DNA matches it firmly. Where a row states a size, it is once, few, many or the class of an expanded clone; other rows omit it.

TRBD1 | . | TRBJ2-2 | TRBV5-4 | TGTGCCAGCAGCGGCCGGGACAGGGGGGGCACCGGGGAGCTGTTTTTT | CASSGRDRGGTGELFF
. | . | TRBJ1-1 | TRBV25-1 | TGTGCCAGCAGAGCTACAGAGAACACTGAAGCTTTCTTT | CASRATENTEAFF
TRBD1 | . | TRBJ1-1 | TRBV7-6 | TGTGCCAGCAGCCTTACGACAGGGACGAACACTGAAGCTTTCTTT | CASSLTTGTNTEAFF
TRBD1 | . | TRBJ1-4 | TRBV27 | TGTGCCAGCAGTTTAGGTCAGGGGGCAACTAATGAAAAACTGTTTTTT | CASSLGQGATNEKLFF
. | few | TRBJ1-1 | TRBV30 | TGTGCCTGGAGTGTGTCAGAAGCTTTCTTT | CAWSVSEAFF
TRBD1 | . | TRBJ2-7 | TRBV4-3 | TGCGCCAGCAGCCAGAAGACAGGGCTCTACGAGCAGTACTTC | CASSQKTGLYEQYF
. | once | TRBJ1-5 | TRBV7-2 | TGTGCCAGCAGCTTAGGGACAACTGACAATCAGCCCCAGCATTTT | CASSLGTTDNQPQHF
TRBD1 | . | TRBJ2-4 | TRBV6-2/TRBV6-3 | TGTGCCAGCAGTTCCCGGACAGGGGGCGCTTCAGCCAAAAACATTCAGTACTTC | CASSSRTGGASAKNIQYF
. | . | TRBJ1-6 | TRBV6-1 | TGTGCCAGCAGTGACGATCTATCGGGACCCCTCCACTTT | CASSDDLSGPLHF
. | . | TRBJ1-2 | TRBV28 | TGTGCCAGCAGGTTTCTCTATGGCTACACCTTC | CASRFLYGYTF
TRBD2 | . | TRBJ2-4 | TRBV6-2/TRBV6-3 | TGTGCCAGCAGTCAACTGGGAGGGCCAACCAAAAACATTCAGTACTTC | CASSQLGGPTKNIQYF
. | . | TRBJ1-5 | TRBV6-4 | TGTGCCAGCAGTGTCAGGAGCAATCAGCCCCAGCATTTT | CASSVRSNQPQHF
. | . | TRBJ1-3 | TRBV7-9 | TGTGCCAGCACCACCTCGTCTTCCTCTGGAAACACCATATATTTT | CASTTSSSSGNTIYF
TRBD1 | once | TRBJ1-5 | TRBV19 | TGTGCCAGTAGTATCCGGACAGGGGCTCAGCCCCAGCATTTT | CASSIRTGAQPQHF
. | . | TRBJ1-2 | TRBV19 | TGTGCCAGTAGTGCGGGTCCACTCTATGGCTACACCTTC | CASSAGPLYGYTF
TRBD1 | . | TRBJ1-4 | TRBV5-1 | TGCGCCAGCAGCTTGCAGGGGGCGTCTAATGAAAAACTGTTTTTT | CASSLQGASNEKLFF
TRBD1 | . | TRBJ1-2 | TRBV30 | TGTGCCTGGACCGGGACAGGGGGCGCCGTTGGCTACACCTTC | CAWTGTGGAVGYTF
. | . | TRBJ1-5 | TRBV6-6 | TGTGCCAGCAGTTACTTAAAGACCGGAGATCAGCCCCAGCATTTT | CASSYLKTGDQPQHF
. | . | TRBJ1-1 | TRBV19 | TGTGCCAGTAGTATCAGGACAGACAACACTGAAGCTTTCTTT | CASSIRTDNTEAFF
TRBD2 | . | TRBJ2-7 | TRBV19 | TGTGCCAGTAGTACCGGACTAGCGGGAGGATTATCCTACGAGCAGTACTTC | CASSTGLAGGLSYEQYF
TRBD1 | . | TRBJ1-2 | TRBV5-1 | TGCGCCAGCAGTCCGGGACAGCTATATGGCTACACCTTC | CASSPGQLYGYTF
TRBD1 | . | TRBJ1-4 | TRBV4-3 | TGCGCCAGCAGCCAAGAATACAGGGGGAGTGAAAAACTGTTTTTT | CASSQEYRGSEKLFF
. | many | TRBJ2-5 | TRBV3-1/TRBV3-2 | TGTGCCAGCAGCCAAGATCGCGGTAGGCGGAAGGGACAAATCAAAGAGACCCAGTACTTC | CASSQDRGRRKGQIKETQYF
. | . | TRBJ2-5 | TRBV28 | TGTGCCAGCAGTTTAATCTTGACAGCCCCACAAGAGACCCAGTACTTC | CASSLILTAPQETQYF
TRBD1 | . | TRBJ2-7 | TRBV6-2/TRBV6-3 | TGTGCCAGCAGTCCCCCGGGACAGGGGACCGGCGAGCAGTACTTC | CASSPPGQGTGEQYF
. | . | TRBJ2-7 | TRBV12-3/TRBV12-4 | TGTGCCAGCAGCCAGACAGGCGGTCTCGAGCAGTACTTC | CASSQTGGLEQYF
. | . | TRBJ1-2 | TRBV7-8 | TGTGCCAGCAGCCACAACGCTAACTATGGCTACACCTTC | CASSHNANYGYTF
. | few | TRBJ2-4 | TRBV18 | TGTGCCAGCTCAAGCGACGTCGCCCTAGCCAAAAACATTCAGTACTTC | CASSSDVALAKNIQYF
. | . | TRBJ2-7 | TRBV5-6 | TGTGCCAGCAGCTGCCTCGGGCAGGGAATGGACGAGCAGTACTTC | CASSCLGQGMDEQYF
TRBD1 | many | TRBJ1-3 | TRBV27 | TGTGCCAGCAGTCTTTCAGGGGGAGGAAACACCATATATTTT | CASSLSGGGNTIYF
. | . | TRBJ2-7 | TRBV27 | TGTGCCAGCGGATCAGGCTCCTACGAGCAGTACTTC | CASGSGSYEQYF
. | . | TRBJ1-2 | TRBV12-3/TRBV12-4 | TGTGCCAGCAGTATGTGGGGGGGCTATGGCTACACCTTC | CASSMWGGYGYTF
TRBD2 | . | TRBJ2-1 | TRBV12-5 | TGTGCTAGTGCCACGGGACTAGCGCCTTCGGATGAGCAGTTCTTC | CASATGLAPSDEQFF
. | . | TRBJ1-1 | TRBV12-1 | TGTGCCAGCAGCTGCCCCGGGACAGGGGGGAAAGCTTTCTTT | CASSCPGTGGKAFF
. | . | TRBJ1-5 | TRBV4-2 | TGTGCCAGCAGCCAAGTTTCGGGGAATCAGCCCCAGCATTTT | CASSQVSGNQPQHF
TRBD1 | . | TRBJ2-7 | TRBV5-6 | TGTGCCAGCAGCTTTGGAGACAGGGGTTACGAGCAGTACTTC | CASSFGDRGYEQYF
TRBD1 | . | TRBJ1-4 | TRBV11-2 | TGTGCCAGCAGCATCCAGGGGGCGGGTAATGAAAAACTGTTTTTT | CASSIQGAGNEKLFF
TRBD2 | . | TRBJ2-1 | TRBV9 | TGTGCCAGCAGCACGGGGGACTACCTTTACAATGAGCAGTTCTTC | CASSTGDYLYNEQFF
TRBD1 | once | TRBJ2-1 | TRBV11-1 | TGTGCCAGCAGCTTGATTGGACAGGGCGATTACAATGAGCAGTTCTTC | CASSLIGQGDYNEQFF
TRBD1 | . | TRBJ1-2 | TRBV6-1 | TGTGCCAGCAGTGACCGACAGGGGTCCTATGGCTACACCTTC | CASSDRQGSYGYTF
. | once | TRBJ1-1 | TRBV5-5 | TGTGCCAGCAGCTTGGATCCAGGATTTGACACTGAAGCTTTCTTT | CASSLDPGFDTEAFF
TRBD1 | . | TRBJ1-2 | TRBV9 | TGTGCCAGCAGCGTAGGTGGGACAGTGTCTGGCTACACCTTC | CASSVGGTVSGYTF
TRBD2 | . | TRBJ2-7 | TRBV14 | TGTGCCAGCAGCCAAGAGAGCGGGAGGGCCGTTGTCGTAGATTCCTACGAGCAGTACTTC | CASSQESGRAVVVDSYEQYF
. | few | TRBJ2-2 | TRBV27 | TGTGCCAGCAGGTGGGGCCGGGACACCGGGGAGCTGTTTTTT | CASRWGRDTGELFF
. | . | TRBJ2-1 | TRBV12-3/TRBV12-4 | TGTGCCAGCAGTTCCAGTCTTATCCAGCAGTTCTTC | CASSSSLIQQFF
. | . | TRBJ2-2 | TRBV3-1/TRBV3-2 | TGTGCCAGCAGCCAAGAGAGGGAGTCCGGGGAGCTGTTTTTT | CASSQERESGELFF
TRBD1 | . | TRBJ2-5 | TRBV5-6 | TGTGCCAGCAGCGTGGGACAGGGGTTATTAGAGACCCAGTACTTC | CASSVGQGLLETQYF
. | . | TRBJ1-5 | TRBV6-2/TRBV6-3 | TGTGCCAGCAGCCGACCGGGACAATCAGTAAGGGGCAATCAGCCCCAGCATTTT | CASSRPGQSVRGNQPQHF
TRBD1 | . | TRBJ2-3 | TRBV5-1 | TGCGCCAGCTCGAAACAGGGGGCAAGCACAGATACGCAGTATTTT | CASSKQGASTDTQYF
TRBD1 | . | TRBJ2-7 | TRBV4-1 | TGCGCCAGCAGCCCCAGACGAGACGGCAGACCGGGACAGGCGAATGGCGAGCAGTACTTC | CASSPRRDGRPGQANGEQYF
TRBD1 | . | TRBJ2-5 | TRBV30 | TGTGCCTGGAGTGGGCCGACAGGGGGCAAAGAGACCCAGTACTTC | CAWSGPTGGKETQYF
. | . | TRBJ2-7 | TRBV12-3/TRBV12-4 | TGTGCCAGCAGTTTCGGCGGGGTGACTCGCGAGTACTTC | CASSFGGVTREYF
. | . | TRBJ1-5 | TRBV9 | TGTGCCAGCAGCGTATCCGGACTAACCAATCAGCCCCAGCATTTT | CASSVSGLTNQPQHF
. | . | TRBJ2-7 | TRBV5-4 | TGTGCCAGCAGCTTGGAGGCGGGGCCGTACGAGCAGTACTTC | CASSLEAGPYEQYF
TRBD2 | . | TRBJ2-2 | TRBV4-2 | TGTGCCAGCAGCCGGGCGCGGGGGGCCGGGGAGCTGTTTTTT | CASSRARGAGELFF
TRBD2 | . | TRBJ2-3 | TRBV19 | TGTGCCAGTAGTCAGTTAGCGGGAGGAAGGGCAGATACGCAGTATTTT | CASSQLAGGRADTQYF